Reported below is one T cell receptor beta chain. Its antigen is still unknown. No base quality information exists; no much larger clone differs at one position. V is pared back by 3 bases and J by 9 bases, with 6 bases lying between the germline termini. CDR1 and CDR2 were assigned from the germline V gene as SGHRS and YFSETQ. The CDR3 has 11 amino acids, counting the end cysteine and phenylalanine. Only CDR3 DNA is held: 33 bases, read in frame from base 1. This entry belongs to a study of T-cell reconstitution after alpha-beta-depleted transplantation in children (TCRdb year 2016). Regarding the complete study: The study quantitatively tracked T-cell immune reconstitution after TCRalphabeta/CD19-depleted allogeneic hematopoietic cell transplantation in children using TCR repertoire profiling.

Preparation of the library involved PCR. Sequencing relied on an Illumina HiSeq 2500. Molecular barcoding was employed in the preparation of TCR libraries, with unique molecular identifiers being used to normalize TCRbeta repertoire quantification. The raw public reads went through TCRdb reprocessing: fastp at Q25, MiXCR clone calling, in-frame beta chains kept. Rows are combined by CDR3 protein, so each entry shows the most common genes and DNA. This sample holds hundreds of thousands of distinct CDR3 sequences; 16% were observed only once. Approximately 1% of the sample is held by the ten biggest clonotypes.

The receptor was derived from a human donor who donated a stem cell graft to a child with acute myeloid leukemia. The chain uses TRBV5-1 and TRBJ2-2, with the D gene not confidently named. This sample comprised PBMCs from the stem cell graft donor, obtained from the stem cell graft. The bases read TGCGCCAGCAGCTCCCCGAGGGAGCTGTTTTTT. This encodes CASSSPRELFF.